Below, 30 T cell receptor beta chains from the same sample are listed, as sequenced in a study of blood T cells in healthy people across ages. A J-beta primer mix and a sample-barcoded 5' primer were used in a second PCR of roughly 6 to 11 cycles. TCRdb analysed the 5' RACE reads with MiXCR anew, one entry per CDR3 protein. The profile covers about 1,800,000 distinct CDR3 sequences, with 28% appearing a single time and more than 6% taken by the ten largest. Input material: blood. All receptors derive from a woman aged 30 to 39 in good health.

This clonotype was counted a few times. CDR3 bases: TGTGCCAGCCTTGACTTAAAAGGAGATACGCAGTATTTT. It specifies CASLDLKGDTQYF. The chain has TRBV2 and TRBJ2-3; unclear D gene. V shed 8 bases and J shed 5 bases, with 14 bases lying between them. CDR3 length equals 13 residues. The V gene's germline CDR1 is SNHLY and CDR2 FYNNEI.

This clonotype was observed a handful of times. Compared with germline, one end of the junction differs, possibly owing to a read error. J is TRBJ2-7 and V is TRBV5-1; D might be TRBD2 (5 bases). Germline loops: CDR1 SGHRS, CDR2 YFSETQ. CDR3 size: 16 residues. CDR3 amino acids: CVSSLDFLAPSYEQYF. CDR3 in DNA: TGCGTCAGCAGCTTGGATTTCCTAGCACCATCCTACGAGCAGTACTTC.

This clonotype was detected only a few times. V is TRBV5-1 and J is TRBJ1-1; TRBD1 matches 8 bases. This CDR3 is built from 15 residues. The germline CDR1 and CDR2 sequences are SGHRS and YFSETQ. Trimming cost V 5 bases and J 0 bases; bases outside gene matches: 6. The CDR3 nucleotides read TGCGCCAGCAGGGCAGGGGGCAAGTTGAACACTGAAGCTTTCTTT. Its protein product is CASRAGGKLNTEAFF.

The rearrangement uses TRBV28 and TRBJ1-1; D might be TRBD1 (5 bases). The CDR3 is 15 amino acids. Trimming took 5 bases from V and 4 from J, leaving 17 bases between them. Germline lookup yields CDR1 MDHEN and CDR2 SYDVKM. The CDR3 here is CASSRSGEGPTEAFF. CDR3 sequence (DNA): TGTGCCAGCAGTCGATCGGGGGAGGGTCCCACTGAAGCTTTCTTT.

The gene calls are TRBV18 and TRBJ1-1; D call uncertain. Germline V gene sequence: CDR1 KGHSH, CDR2 LQKENI. Trimming took off 3 bases at V and 3 bases at J, with 14 bases between the two ends. The CDR3 has 15 amino acids. As DNA, the CDR3 is TGTGCCAGCTCACCGCGGTTGGAGGGCGACACTGAAGCTTTCTTT. It specifies CASSPRLEGDTEAFF.

Ten or more counts support this clonotype. This rearrangement joins TRBV29-1 to TRBJ2-7; 7 nucleotides line up with TRBD2. The CDR3 totals 11 residues. J was trimmed by 10 bases and V by 6 bases; bases with no gene match: 9. Germline lookup yields CDR1 SQVTM and CDR2 ANQGSEA. The chain's CDR3 is CSVSGRGDQYF. The CDR3 bases are TGCAGCGTCTCAGGGAGGGGTGATCAGTACTTC.

This sequence joins TRBV2 and TRBJ2-1; 7 bases align to TRBD1. The CDR3 is 14 amino acids. Germline V gives CDR1 SNHLY, CDR2 FYNNEI. The junction had 9 bases not matched to a gene; V was cut back by 7 bases and J by 6 bases. In nucleotides, the CDR3 is TGTGCCAGCAACGACAGGGCCCGATTCAATGAGCAGTTCTTC. Its translation: CASNDRARFNEQFF.

There are a few counts of this clonotype. The V and J genes are TRBV15 and TRBJ1-2; TRBD1 might be the D (5 bases). Trimming stripped 5 bases from V and 7 bases from J, with 17 bases between. The CDR3 contains 14 residues. Germline CDR1 is LNHNV and CDR2 is YYDKDF (reference sequence). This CDR3 is CATSLRERASGYTF. CDR3 DNA: TGTGCCACCAGCCTCAGGGAACGCGCATCTGGCTACACCTTC.

J is TRBJ2-2 and V is TRBV9, with D possibly matching TRBD2 (5 bases). The V gene's germline CDR1 is SGDLS and CDR2 YYNGEE. The V and J ends lost 0 bases and 6 bases respectively, with 15 bases between them. This CDR3 spans 16 amino acids. The CDR3 nucleotides are TGTGCCAGCAGCGTAGCCGGGGTACTTGGCGCCGGGGAGCTGTTTTTT. This translates into CASSVAGVLGAGELFF.

The table lists this clonotype with a few counts. The chain employs TRBV18 and TRBJ2-1; D unclear. Germline V gives CDR1 KGHSH, CDR2 LQKENI. The CDR3 is 16 residues long. V was shortened by 5 bases and J by 4 bases, with 18 bases between the two germline ends. The CDR3 DNA reads as TGTGCCAGCTCAATACGGACCCAGACTTTGTACAATGAGCAGTTCTTC. This codes for CASSIRTQTLYNEQFF.

V is TRBV7-9 and J is TRBJ2-1, with 9 positions matching TRBD2. The germline V gene encodes CDR1 SEHNR and CDR2 FQNEAQ (reference sequence). The CDR3 is 14 residues long. V lost 3 bases and J lost 6; bases outside the gene matches: 3. The CDR3 nucleotides are TGTGCCAGCAGCTTCCTGACTAGCGGCAATGAGCAGTTCTTC. It codes for CASSFLTSGNEQFF.

This clonotype was detected ten times or more. This chain joins TRBV7-2 and TRBJ2-1; D tentatively fits TRBD1 or TRBD2 (7 bases each). Germline loops: CDR1 SGHTA, CDR2 FQGNSA. This CDR3 has 15 amino acids. Trimming took off 5 bases at V and 5 bases at J, with 16 bases between the two ends. CDR3 bases: TGTGCCAGCAGCAGAGGGGGCGGGGGTAACAATGAGCAGTTCTTC. Translating gives CASSRGGGGNNEQFF.

Worth noting for this clonotype: The junction does not match germline at one end; this may be a read error. This chain joins TRBV4-1 and TRBJ1-5, with D unresolved. The germline gives CDR1 MGHRA, CDR2 YSYEKL. The CDR3 covers 14 residues. This CDR3 is CAISQVSGNQPQHF. The CDR3, as DNA: TGCGCCATCAGCCAAGTTTCGGGGAATCAGCCCCAGCATTTT.

V and J are TRBV20-1 and TRBJ2-1; TRBD2 agrees at 14 bases. CDR1 DFQATT and CDR2 SNEGSKA come from the germline V gene (reference sequence). The CDR3 sequence is 15 residues long. V shed 4 bases, J shed 8 bases, and the junction held 7 bases outside the gene matches. The CDR3 bases are TGCAGTGCTACCATGACTAGCGGGGGGGCCTATGAGCAGTTCTTC. This encodes CSATMTSGGAYEQFF.

The table lists this clonotype with a few counts. V usage is TRBV20-1 and J usage is TRBJ2-7; possibly TRBD1 for D (6 bases). Germline-derived CDR1 and CDR2 are DFQATT and SNEGSKA (reference sequence). Trimming took off 0 bases at V and 5 bases at J, with 17 bases between the two ends. There are 15 residues in the CDR3. The CDR3 spells CSARDEKGDLNEQYF. The CDR3 bases are TGCAGTGCTAGAGATGAGAAGGGGGATTTAAACGAGCAGTACTTC.

CDR3 nucleotides: TGTGCCAGTGCACCGGGACAGGGGGCTGAGAAGACCCAGTACTTC. This sequence encodes CASAPGQGAEKTQYF. The chain carries TRBV19 and TRBJ2-5; TRBD1 matches at 12 bases. With 8 bases clipped from V and 6 bases from J, the junction kept 10 bases outside the gene matches. Germline V gene sequence: CDR1 LNHDA, CDR2 SQIVND (reference sequence). The CDR3 is 15 residues long.

The chain couples TRBV5-1 to TRBJ2-6; D might be TRBD1 (5 bases). The V end lost 7 bases, the J end lost 0 bases, and 17 bases lay between the germline ends. From germline, CDR1 is SGHRS and CDR2 YFSETQ. This CDR3 spans 17 amino acids. The CDR3 protein is CASADRSDNSGANVLTF. DNA of the CDR3: TGCGCCAGCGCAGACAGAAGCGACAACTCTGGGGCCAACGTCCTGACTTTC.

The table lists this clonotype with many counts. The chain uses TRBV20-1 and TRBJ2-1, with TRBD2 matching over 7 bases. The V gene's germline CDR1 is DFQATT and CDR2 SNEGSKA (reference sequence). The CDR3 has 13 amino acids. The ends lost 5 bases at V and 8 bases at J; junction bases unmatched: 9. CDR3 in DNA: TGCAGTGCTCCTCGGACTAGGCGGGATGAGCAGTTCTTC. Translated: CSAPRTRRDEQFF.

The sample holds many counts of this clonotype. The CDR3 protein is CASSPRDIQETQYF. The DNA of the CDR3 is TGTGCCAGCAGCCCTCGGGACATACAAGAGACCCAGTACTTC. V is TRBV3-1 and J is TRBJ2-5, with D perhaps matching TRBD1 (6 bases). The CDR3 length is 14 residues. With 4 bases removed from V and 2 bases from J, the gap between germline ends came to 11 bases. Germline CDR1 reads LGHDT; CDR2 reads YNNKEL (reference sequence).

This clonotype was seen at least ten times. The V gene is TRBV24-1, the J gene TRBJ2-1; D gene uncertain. Germline values: CDR1 KGHDR, CDR2 SFDVKD. The CDR3 length is 11 residues. The V and J ends lost 6 bases and 8 bases respectively, with 7 bases between them. CDR3 nucleotide sequence: TGTGCCACCAGTTGGGGTCATGAGCAGTTCTTC. Protein sequence: CATSWGHEQFF.

The V call is TRBV5-1, the J call TRBJ2-1, with unresolved D. This CDR3 spans 14 amino acids. Per the germline V gene, CDR1 is SGHRS and CDR2 is YFSETQ. Trimming stripped 1 base from V and 6 bases from J, with 11 bases between. Here the CDR3 reads CASSLSSLSNEQFF. CDR3 nucleotides: TGCGCCAGCAGCTTGTCATCGCTCTCCAATGAGCAGTTCTTC.

The chain links TRBV5-1 to TRBJ2-2, with D tentatively TRBD2 (7 bases). Germline V CDR1 and CDR2: SGHRS, YFSETQ. V dropped 2 bases and J dropped 1 base, with 15 bases sitting between them. CDR3 length equals 17 residues. Here the CDR3 DNA reads TGCGCCAGCAGCTTTACAAGGGGGGGCCAGAACACCGGGGAGCTGTTTTTT. Encoded protein: CASSFTRGGQNTGELFF.

This clonotype was recorded at least ten times. The genes are TRBV15 and TRBJ2-4; D is unclear. The germline V gene has CDR1 LNHNV and CDR2 YYDKDF (reference sequence). V was pared by 3 bases and J by 4 bases, with 10 bases between. The CDR3 extends over 14 amino acids. The CDR3 DNA reads TGTGCCACCAGCAGGGAAGGCAGTAAAAACATTCAGTACTTC. Protein sequence: CATSREGSKNIQYF.

The chain employs TRBV25-1 and TRBJ1-2; 9 bases match TRBD1. This CDR3 region has 14 residues. V lost 5 bases to trimming and J lost 6 bases; unmatched junction nucleotides: 7. Germline CDR1 and CDR2: MGHDK and SYGVNS. The CDR3 nucleotides are TGTGCCAGCAGTAATATCGGGACAGGGAATGGCTACACCTTC. Translation gives CASSNIGTGNGYTF.

This clonotype has only a few counts. The chain links TRBV12-3 or TRBV12-4 to TRBJ1-1, with 7 positions matching TRBD1. The CDR3 runs to 13 residues. Trimming at V came to 5 bases and at J to 5 bases, leaving 5 bases not matched to a gene. DNA for the CDR3: TGTGCCAGCAGTCCAACAGGGGTGACTGAAGCTTTCTTT. It translates to CASSPTGVTEAFF.

This clonotype was detected a few times. The chain employs TRBV6-5 and TRBJ2-6, with D uncertain. The length of the CDR3 is 15 residues. V was shortened by 0 bases and J by 0 bases, with 3 bases between the two germline ends. Per germline, CDR1 MNHEY and CDR2 SVGAGI. CDR3 sequence: CASSYSNSGANVLTF. The CDR3 DNA reads as TGTGCCAGCAGTTACTCTAACTCTGGGGCCAACGTCCTGACTTTC.

The V call is TRBV9, the J call TRBJ2-5; 8 nucleotides agree with TRBD1. CDR1 SGDLS and CDR2 YYNGEE come from the germline V gene. CDR3 length equals 15 residues. V was pared by 4 bases and J by 5 bases, with 10 bases of the junction left unmatched. CDR3 residues: CASSPRQGLEETQYF. The DNA of the CDR3 is TGTGCCAGCAGCCCCAGACAGGGGCTGGAGGAGACCCAGTACTTC.

This clonotype was recorded a few times. The V call is TRBV6-2 or TRBV6-3, the J call TRBJ2-7; 7 bases fit TRBD1. V shed 4 bases and J 3 bases; nucleotides not matched to a gene: 9. The CDR3 runs 15 residues. Germline V gene data show CDR1 as MNHEY and CDR2 as SVGEGT. The CDR3 loop is CASSSTGANLYEQYF. For the CDR3, the DNA is TGTGCCAGCAGTTCAACAGGGGCGAATCTCTACGAGCAGTACTTC.

This chain joins TRBV20-1 and TRBJ1-2; D might be TRBD1 (6 bases). Germline V gene sequence: CDR1 DFQATT, CDR2 SNEGSKA (reference sequence). The CDR3 sequence is 14 residues long. V was shortened by 6 bases and J by 3 bases, with 17 bases between the two germline ends. CDR3 coding DNA: TGCAGTGCCCCCCCAAGGAAGGGGGACTATGGCTACACCTTC. Encoded protein: CSAPPRKGDYGYTF.

For this clonotype: A much larger clone differs by one base, so this may be a read error. V and J are TRBV28 and TRBJ2-5, with a weak D call TRBD1 (6 bases). V lost 6 bases and J lost 5, with 16 bases in between. The CDR3 runs to 14 residues. The V gene's germline CDR1 is MDHEN and CDR2 SYDVKM. The CDR3 here is CASRFRRGPETQYF. Written as DNA, the CDR3 is TGTGCCAGCAGGTTTCGCAGGGGTCCCGAGACCCAGTACTTC.